These T cell receptor beta chains were read from a single sample in a study of blood T cells in healthy people across ages. TCRdb reanalysed the 5' RACE reads using MiXCR and keeps one entry per CDR3 protein. The sample carries roughly 700,000 distinct CDR3 sequences, about half recorded once. Sequencing was carried out using blood. The source of these receptors is a woman aged 55-69 years in good health. The CDR3 runs from the conserved cysteine through the conserved F or W. The D gene is left open where the match is weak. Clone size is not always given. Where it is, it says once, few, many or a class for expanded clones.

D gene,clone size,J gene,V gene,CDR3 protein,CDR3 DNA
.,few,TRBJ1-2,TRBV15,CATSGSGNYGYTF,TGTGCCACCTCCGGTTCGGGTAACTATGGCTACACCTTC
.,few,TRBJ1-1,TRBV2,CASSEQVTNEAFF,TGTGCCAGCAGTGAGCAGGTGACCAATGAAGCTTTCTTT
TRBD1,few,TRBJ1-2,TRBV7-2,CASSLAGTGLGYTF,TGTGCCAGCAGCTTGGCGGGGACAGGGCTAGGCTACACCTTC
.,.,TRBJ1-5,TRBV20-1,CSAMSGNQPQHF,TGCAGTGCTATGAGCGGCAATCAGCCCCAGCATTTT
TRBD2,few,TRBJ2-1,TRBV10-3,CAISEYLAGVNEQFF,TGTGCCATCAGTGAGTACCTAGCGGGAGTCAATGAGCAGTTCTTC
.,.,TRBJ2-5,TRBV28,CASSFGTKETQYF,TGTGCCAGCAGTTTTGGTACAAAAGAGACCCAGTACTTC
.,.,TRBJ2-3,TRBV7-3,CASSLGGGAGTDTQYF,TGTGCCAGCAGCTTAGGGGGGGGGGCTGGAACAGATACGCAGTATTTT
TRBD2,.,TRBJ2-1,TRBV6-5,CASRKGLAPYNEQFF,TGTGCCAGCAGAAAGGGACTAGCGCCCTACAATGAGCAGTTCTTC
.,few,TRBJ1-5,TRBV7-2,CASSTYGQPPQHF,TGTGCCAGCAGCACCTACGGACAGCCCCCCCAGCATTTT
TRBD2,few,TRBJ2-6,TRBV20-1,CSAQAGANSGANVLTF,TGCAGTGCCCAAGCGGGAGCCAACTCTGGGGCCAACGTCCTGACTTTC
.,.,TRBJ2-3,TRBV20-1,CSARDPARGTDTQYF,TGCAGTGCTAGAGATCCCGCTAGGGGCACAGATACGCAGTATTTT
.,few,TRBJ2-3,TRBV29-1,CSVGPIRADTQYF,TGCAGCGTTGGACCAATTCGAGCAGATACGCAGTATTTT
.,.,TRBJ2-1,TRBV30,CAWSYHEQFF,TGTGCCTGGAGTTACCATGAGCAGTTCTTC
TRBD2,.,TRBJ2-1,TRBV20-1,CSASPGTSGIYNEQFF,TGCAGTGCTAGTCCTGGGACTAGCGGGATATACAATGAGCAGTTCTTC
.,.,TRBJ1-1,TRBV29-1,CSVANAAPQGAFF,TGCAGCGTCGCCAACGCCGCACCCCAGGGAGCTTTCTTT
.,.,TRBJ2-3,TRBV3-1,CASSQDLAALTDTQYF,TGTGCCAGCAGCCAAGATTTGGCGGCCCTCACAGATACGCAGTATTTT
.,.,TRBJ2-3,TRBV24-1,CATSHLFGGTDTQYF,TGTGCCACCAGTCACCTGTTCGGGGGCACAGATACGCAGTATTTT
.,few,TRBJ2-7,TRBV5-1,CASSLEGYGYEQYF,TGCGCCAGCAGCTTGGAGGGCTACGGATACGAGCAGTACTTC
.,few,TRBJ1-4,TRBV29-1,CSVELAGAEKLFF,TGCAGCGTTGAACTGGCCGGAGCTGAAAAACTGTTTTTT
.,.,TRBJ2-7,TRBV12-3/TRBV12-4,CASSSRDGIYEQYF,TGTGCCAGCAGTTCCCGGGACGGAATCTACGAGCAGTACTTC
.,few,TRBJ2-3,TRBV9,CASSVESRVPPDTQYF,TGTGCCAGCAGCGTAGAGTCTCGCGTCCCGCCAGATACGCAGTATTTT
.,once,TRBJ2-7,TRBV15,CATSSPPRTGAPYEQYF,TGTGCCACCAGCAGCCCCCCAAGGACCGGGGCCCCCTACGAGCAGTACTTC
TRBD1,.,TRBJ1-2,TRBV20-1,CSARDRTGGSNYGYTF,TGCAGTGCTAGAGATCGAACAGGGGGCTCTAACTATGGCTACACCTTC